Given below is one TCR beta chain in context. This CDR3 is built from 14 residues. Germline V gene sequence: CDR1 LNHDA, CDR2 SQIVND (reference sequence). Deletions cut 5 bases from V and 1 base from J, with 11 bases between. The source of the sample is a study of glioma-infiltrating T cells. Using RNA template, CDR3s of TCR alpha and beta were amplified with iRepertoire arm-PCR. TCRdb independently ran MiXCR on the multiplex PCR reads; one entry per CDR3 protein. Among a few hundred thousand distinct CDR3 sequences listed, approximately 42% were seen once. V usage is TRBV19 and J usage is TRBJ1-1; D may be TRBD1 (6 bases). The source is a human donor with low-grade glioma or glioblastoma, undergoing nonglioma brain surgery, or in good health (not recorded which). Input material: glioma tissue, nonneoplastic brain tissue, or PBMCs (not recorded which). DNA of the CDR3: TGTGCCAGTAGTCCGGGACAACCGAACACTGAAGCTTTCTTT. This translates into CASSPGQPNTEAFF.